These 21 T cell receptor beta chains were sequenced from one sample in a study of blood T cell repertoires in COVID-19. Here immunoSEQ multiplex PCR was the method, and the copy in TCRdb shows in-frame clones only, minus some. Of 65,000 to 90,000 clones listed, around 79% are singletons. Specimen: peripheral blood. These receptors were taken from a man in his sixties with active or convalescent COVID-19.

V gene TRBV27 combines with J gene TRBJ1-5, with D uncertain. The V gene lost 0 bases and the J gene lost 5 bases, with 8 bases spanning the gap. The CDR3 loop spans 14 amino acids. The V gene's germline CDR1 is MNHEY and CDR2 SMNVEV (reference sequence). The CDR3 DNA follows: TGTGCCAGCAGTTTATCCCGCGAGGATCAGCCCCAGCATTTT. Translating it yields CASSLSREDQPQHF.

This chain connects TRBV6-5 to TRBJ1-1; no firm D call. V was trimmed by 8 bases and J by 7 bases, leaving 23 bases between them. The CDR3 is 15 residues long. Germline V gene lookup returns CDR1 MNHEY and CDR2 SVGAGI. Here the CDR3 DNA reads TGTGCCAGCTATATTTACGTGACTTCCCCTAGTGAAGCTTTCTTT. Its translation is CASYIYVTSPSEAFF.

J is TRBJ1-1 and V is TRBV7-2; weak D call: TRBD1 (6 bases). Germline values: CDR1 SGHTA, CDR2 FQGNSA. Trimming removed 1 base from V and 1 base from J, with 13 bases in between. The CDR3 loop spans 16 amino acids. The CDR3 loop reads CASSLVSEQGNTEAFF. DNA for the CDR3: TGTGCCAGCAGCTTAGTGTCCGAACAGGGGAACACTGAAGCTTTCTTT.

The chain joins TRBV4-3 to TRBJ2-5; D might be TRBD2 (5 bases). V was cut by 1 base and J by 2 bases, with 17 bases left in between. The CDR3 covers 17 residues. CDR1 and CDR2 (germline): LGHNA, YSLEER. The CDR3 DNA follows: TGCGCCAGCAGCCAAGGAAATGTCCGGGGTGGTCAAGAGACCCAGTACTTC. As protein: CASSQGNVRGGQETQYF.

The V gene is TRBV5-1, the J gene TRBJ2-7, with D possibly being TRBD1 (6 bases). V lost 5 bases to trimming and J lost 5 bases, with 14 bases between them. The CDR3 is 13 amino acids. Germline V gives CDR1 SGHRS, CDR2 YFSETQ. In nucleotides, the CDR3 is TGCGCCAGCAGAGTTGGGGGCCGGGACGAGCAGTACTTC. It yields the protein CASRVGGRDEQYF. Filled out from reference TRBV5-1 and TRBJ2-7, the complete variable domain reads KAGVTQTPRYLIKTRGQQVTLSCSPISGHRSVSWYQQTPGQGLQFLFEYFSETQRNKGNFPGRFSGRQFSNSRSEMNVSTLELGDSALYLCASRVGGRDEQYFGPGTRLTVT.

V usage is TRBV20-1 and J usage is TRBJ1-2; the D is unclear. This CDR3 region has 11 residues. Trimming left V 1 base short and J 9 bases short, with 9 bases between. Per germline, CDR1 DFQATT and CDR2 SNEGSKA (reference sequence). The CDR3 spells CSARVTRSYTF. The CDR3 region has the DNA TGCAGTGCTAGAGTGACTCGGAGCTACACCTTC.

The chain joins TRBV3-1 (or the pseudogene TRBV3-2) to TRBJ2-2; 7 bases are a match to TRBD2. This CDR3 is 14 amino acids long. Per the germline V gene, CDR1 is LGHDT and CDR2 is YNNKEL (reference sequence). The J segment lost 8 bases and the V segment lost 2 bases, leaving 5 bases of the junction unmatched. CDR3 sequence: CASSQPVRGGELFF. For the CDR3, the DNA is TGTGCCAGCAGCCAACCCGTGCGGGGGGGGGAGCTGTTTTTT.

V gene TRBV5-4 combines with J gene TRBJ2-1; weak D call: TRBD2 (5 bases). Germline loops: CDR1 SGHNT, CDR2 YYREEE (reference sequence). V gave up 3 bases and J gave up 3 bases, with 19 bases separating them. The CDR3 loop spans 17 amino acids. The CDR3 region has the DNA TGTGCCAGCAGCTCGGTCCGAGGGAGCGCGGTCTACAATGAGCAGTTCTTC. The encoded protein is CASSSVRGSAVYNEQFF.

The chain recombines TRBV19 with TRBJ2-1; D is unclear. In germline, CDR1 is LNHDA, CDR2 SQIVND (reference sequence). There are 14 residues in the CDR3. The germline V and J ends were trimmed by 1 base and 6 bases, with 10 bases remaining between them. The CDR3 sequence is CASSIVGSPNEQFF. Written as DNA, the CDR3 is TGTGCCAGTAGTATAGTAGGTAGCCCCAATGAGCAGTTCTTC.

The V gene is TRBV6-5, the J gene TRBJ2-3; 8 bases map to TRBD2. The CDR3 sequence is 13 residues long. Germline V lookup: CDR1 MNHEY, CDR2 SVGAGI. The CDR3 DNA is TGTGTAGCACGGCGGGGGGGCACAGATACGCAGTATTTT. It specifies CVARRGGTDTQYF.

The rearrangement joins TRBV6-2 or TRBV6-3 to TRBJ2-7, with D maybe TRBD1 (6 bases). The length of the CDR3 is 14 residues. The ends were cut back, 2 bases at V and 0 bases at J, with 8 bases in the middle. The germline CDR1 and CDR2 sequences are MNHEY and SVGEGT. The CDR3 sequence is CASSYRDNSYEQYF. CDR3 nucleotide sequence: TGTGCCAGCAGTTACCGGGACAACTCCTACGAGCAGTACTTC.

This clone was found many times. CDR3 bases: TGCAGTGCTAGTAGCGCGAACACCGGGGAGCTGTTTTTT. Protein product: CSASSANTGELFF. The rearrangement joins TRBV20-1 to TRBJ2-2, with a tentative D call TRBD2 (5 bases). CDR3 length: 13 amino acids. Germline values: CDR1 DFQATT, CDR2 SNEGSKA (reference sequence). Deletions cut 3 bases from V and 0 bases from J, with 5 bases between.

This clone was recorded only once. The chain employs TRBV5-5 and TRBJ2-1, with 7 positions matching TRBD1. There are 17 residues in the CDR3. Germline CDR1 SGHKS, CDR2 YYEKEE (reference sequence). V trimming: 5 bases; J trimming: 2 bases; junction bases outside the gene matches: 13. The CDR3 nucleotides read TGTGCCAGCAGGCTTCCATTCAGGGGGAAGACCTACAATGAGCAGTTCTTC. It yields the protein CASRLPFRGKTYNEQFF.

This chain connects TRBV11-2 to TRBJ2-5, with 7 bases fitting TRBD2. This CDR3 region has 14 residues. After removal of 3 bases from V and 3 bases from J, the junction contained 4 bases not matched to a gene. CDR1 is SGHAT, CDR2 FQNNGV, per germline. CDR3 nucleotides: TGTGCCAGCAGCTTTGCGGGGGTGGAAGAGACCCAGTACTTC. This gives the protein CASSFAGVEETQYF.

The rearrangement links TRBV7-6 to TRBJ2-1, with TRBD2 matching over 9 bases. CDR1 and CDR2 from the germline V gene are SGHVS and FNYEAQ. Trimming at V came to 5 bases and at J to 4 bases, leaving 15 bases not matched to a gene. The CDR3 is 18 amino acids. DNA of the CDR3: TGTGCCAGCAGCGGGCGATTGGTAGCGGGGGCCGATTACAATGAGCAGTTCTTC. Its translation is CASSGRLVAGADYNEQFF.

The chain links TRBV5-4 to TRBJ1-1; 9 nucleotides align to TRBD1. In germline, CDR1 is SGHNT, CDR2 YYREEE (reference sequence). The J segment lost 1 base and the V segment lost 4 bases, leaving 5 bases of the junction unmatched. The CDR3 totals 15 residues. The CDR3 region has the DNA TGTGCCAGCAGCCCGGGACAGGGATGGAACACTGAAGCTTTCTTT. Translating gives CASSPGQGWNTEAFF. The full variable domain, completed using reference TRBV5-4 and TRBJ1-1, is ETGVTQSPTHLIKTRGQQVTLRCSSQSGHNTVSWYQQALGQGPQFIFQYYREEENGRGNFPPRFSGLQFPNYSSELNVNALELDDSALYLCASSPGQGWNTEAFFGQGTRLTVV.

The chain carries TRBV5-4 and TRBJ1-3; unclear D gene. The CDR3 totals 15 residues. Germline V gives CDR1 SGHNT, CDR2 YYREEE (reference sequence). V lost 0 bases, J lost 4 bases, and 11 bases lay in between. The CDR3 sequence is CASSLDQSRGNTIYF. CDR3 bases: TGTGCCAGCAGCTTGGATCAGAGCAGGGGAAACACCATATATTTT.

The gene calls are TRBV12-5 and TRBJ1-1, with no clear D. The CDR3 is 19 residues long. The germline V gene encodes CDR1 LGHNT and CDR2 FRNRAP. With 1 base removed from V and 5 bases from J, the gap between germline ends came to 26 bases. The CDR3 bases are TGTGCTAGTGGTTTGGCGATTTACCAGGATGGTGGTGATCGGACTGAAGCTTTCTTT. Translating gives CASGLAIYQDGGDRTEAFF.

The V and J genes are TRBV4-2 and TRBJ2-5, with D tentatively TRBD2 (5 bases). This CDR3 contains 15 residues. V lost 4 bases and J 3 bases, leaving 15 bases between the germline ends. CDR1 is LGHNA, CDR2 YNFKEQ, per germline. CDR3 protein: CASSRAGADKETQYF. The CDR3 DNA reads TGTGCCAGCAGCCGAGCCGGAGCGGATAAAGAGACCCAGTACTTC.

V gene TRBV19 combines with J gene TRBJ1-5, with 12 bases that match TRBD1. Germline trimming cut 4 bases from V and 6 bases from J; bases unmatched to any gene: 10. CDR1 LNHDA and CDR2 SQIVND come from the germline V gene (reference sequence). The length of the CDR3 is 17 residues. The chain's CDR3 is CASSTGTGGWYGQPQHF. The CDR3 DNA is TGTGCCAGTAGTACCGGGACAGGGGGCTGGTATGGTCAGCCCCAGCATTTT. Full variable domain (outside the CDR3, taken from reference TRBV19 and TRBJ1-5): DGGITQSPKYLFRKEGQNVTLSCEQNLNHDAMYWYRQDPGQGLRLIYYSQIVNDFQKGDIAEGYSVSREKKESFPLTVTSAQKNPTAFYLCASSTGTGGWYGQPQHFGDGTRLSIL.

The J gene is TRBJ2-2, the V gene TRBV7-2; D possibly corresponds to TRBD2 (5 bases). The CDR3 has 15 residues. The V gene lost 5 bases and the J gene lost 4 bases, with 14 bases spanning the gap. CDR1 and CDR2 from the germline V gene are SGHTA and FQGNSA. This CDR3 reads CASSAEGVSTGELFF. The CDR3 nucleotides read TGTGCCAGCAGCGCCGAGGGAGTGAGCACCGGGGAGCTGTTTTTT. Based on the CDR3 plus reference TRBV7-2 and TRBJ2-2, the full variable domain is GAGVSQSPSNKVTEKGKDVELRCDPISGHTALYWYRQSLGQGLEFLIYFQGNSAPDKSGLPSDRFSAERTGGSVSTLTIQRTQQEDSAVYLCASSAEGVSTGELFFGEGSRLTVL.